The clone carrying this TCR beta chain was picked up a small number of times. With a J-beta primer mix and a sample-barcoded 5' primer, a second PCR ran roughly 7 to 11 cycles. A template-switch adaptor that had 12 random nucleotides put a tag on each cDNA molecule. One entry per CDR3 protein results from TCRdb running MiXCR on the 5' RACE reads. The data hold approximately 690,000 distinct CDR3 sequences, with roughly 50% observed a single time. The record originates from a study of blood T cells in healthy people across ages. Researchers report isolating at least 6.5 million PBMCs per sample. The CDR3 has 14 residues. Germline loops: CDR1 SEHNR, CDR2 FQNEAQ (reference sequence). V was shortened by 5 bases and J by 2 bases, with 10 bases between the two germline ends.

This rearrangement joins TRBV7-9 to TRBJ1-3, with a possible D match to TRBD1 (6 bases). Specimen: blood. This TCR derives from a man aged 60 to 75 in good health. The CDR3 region is CASSPPGAGNTIYF. The CDR3 DNA sequence: TGTGCCAGCAGCCCCCCAGGGGCTGGAAACACCATATATTTT.